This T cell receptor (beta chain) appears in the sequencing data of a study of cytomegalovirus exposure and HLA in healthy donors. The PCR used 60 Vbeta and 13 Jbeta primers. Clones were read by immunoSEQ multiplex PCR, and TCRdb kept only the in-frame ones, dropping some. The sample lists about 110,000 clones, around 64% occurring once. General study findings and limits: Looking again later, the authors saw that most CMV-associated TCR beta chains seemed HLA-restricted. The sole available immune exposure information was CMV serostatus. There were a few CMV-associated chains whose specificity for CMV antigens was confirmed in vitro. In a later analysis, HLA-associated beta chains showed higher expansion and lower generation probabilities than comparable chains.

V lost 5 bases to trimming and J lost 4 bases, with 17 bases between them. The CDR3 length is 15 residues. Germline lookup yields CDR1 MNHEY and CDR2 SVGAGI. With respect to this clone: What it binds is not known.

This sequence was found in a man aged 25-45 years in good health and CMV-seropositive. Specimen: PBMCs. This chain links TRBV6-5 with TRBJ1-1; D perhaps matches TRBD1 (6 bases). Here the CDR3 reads CASSVLGAGGTEAFF. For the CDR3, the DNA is TGTGCCAGCAGTGTGTTGGGGGCGGGCGGCACTGAAGCTTTCTTT.